A selection of T cell receptor beta chains follows, all from one sample in a study of cytomegalovirus exposure and HLA in healthy donors. Sequencing used immunoSEQ multiplex PCR; TCRdb keeps in-frame clones, though not all of them. The sample consists of just under 95,000 clones, roughly 77% of them appearing once. The specimen sequenced was PBMCs. Source of these receptors: a human donor in good health. CDR3s include the opening cysteine and the closing phenylalanine or tryptophan. The order of the fields is CDR3 protein, CDR3 DNA, clone size, D gene, J gene, V gene. D genes are given only for firm matches. Clone size is given for some rows only: seen once, a few or many times, or a class if the clone is expanded.

CASSESGTGTHNEQFF	TGCGCCAGCAGTGAGTCCGGGACAGGAACCCACAATGAGCAGTTCTTC	.	TRBD1	TRBJ2-1	TRBV10-1
CASSLVTSSYNEQFF	TGTGCCAGCAGTTTGGTGACTAGCTCCTACAATGAGCAGTTCTTC	.	.	TRBJ2-1	TRBV27
CASSDDRDEKLFF	TGTGCCAGCAGCGACGACAGGGATGAAAAACTGTTTTTT	once	TRBD1	TRBJ1-4	TRBV9
CASSYSASGGYEQYF	TGTGCCAGCAGTTACTCGGCTAGCGGGGGCTACGAGCAGTACTTC	.	TRBD2	TRBJ2-7	TRBV6-5
CASSTGQLNTEAFF	TGCGCCAGCAGCACCGGACAGCTGAACACTGAAGCTTTCTTT	.	.	TRBJ1-1	TRBV5-1
CASSLFGGSGRYNEQFF	TGTGCCAGCAGCTTGTTCGGGGGTAGTGGACGATACAATGAGCAGTTCTTC	few	.	TRBJ2-1	TRBV5-8
CSVETPKGLAGYTGELFF	TGCAGCGTTGAGACCCCAAAAGGACTAGCGGGATACACCGGGGAGCTGTTTTTT	.	TRBD2	TRBJ2-2	TRBV29-1
CAWSVGRANTEAFF	TGTGCCTGGAGTGTAGGCAGGGCTAACACTGAAGCTTTCTTT	.	.	TRBJ1-1	TRBV30
CASTPGGGSSEAFF	TGTGCCAGTACCCCGGGAGGGGGATCGAGTGAAGCTTTCTTT	few	.	TRBJ1-1	TRBV19
CASSHRGLGEKLFF	TGTGCCAGCAGCCACAGGGGTCTCGGTGAAAAACTGTTTTTT	few	TRBD1	TRBJ1-4	TRBV28
CASSAGGVYNSPLHF	TGTGCCAGCAGCGCCGGGGGAGTTTATAATTCACCCCTCCACTTT	.	.	TRBJ1-6	TRBV9
CASRTSGGGETQYF	TGTGCCAGCAGGACTAGCGGGGGAGGAGAGACCCAGTACTTC	.	TRBD2	TRBJ2-5	TRBV7-9